These 14 T cell receptor beta chains came from one sample sequenced in a study of T cells in Graves' hyperthyroidism and ophthalmopathy. Amplification of TCR beta CDR3 regions was performed using RNA transcripts as template. The HTBI primer set was used in a first-round RT-PCR of the TCR CDR3. TCRdb itself ran the multiplex PCR reads through MiXCR, one entry per CDR3 protein. Of about 560,000 distinct CDR3 sequences in the sample, just over 45% were seen once. What was sequenced was peripheral blood or thyroid tissue (not recorded which). All receptors come from a woman aged 18-30 years with Graves' hyperthyroidism.

This clonotype was seen a handful of times. The chain couples TRBV19 to TRBJ1-2; D possibly corresponds to TRBD1 (5 bases). Germline loops: CDR1 LNHDA, CDR2 SQIVND (reference sequence). Between the trimmed V and J ends, which lost 6 bases and 6 bases, there was a span of 20 bases. This CDR3 spans 15 amino acids. For the CDR3, the DNA is TGTGCCAGTAGCACCATATCCAGGGACGCAGATGGCTACACCTTC. It yields the protein CASSTISRDADGYTF.

This clonotype was found a few times. This chain uses TRBV7-3 with TRBJ1-1; a weak D match, TRBD1 (5 bases). Trimming removed 4 bases from V and 4 bases from J, with 13 bases in between. The CDR3 length is 14 residues. The germline V gene has CDR1 SGHTA and CDR2 FQGTGA. The CDR3: CASSSQGPGTEAFF. Here the CDR3 DNA reads TGTGCCAGCAGCTCCCAGGGACCTGGCACTGAAGCTTTCTTT.

This clonotype was counted ten times or more. The genes are TRBV19 and TRBJ2-2, with D uncertain. Trimming shortened V by 5 bases and J by 3 bases, and 4 bases separated the two germline ends. The CDR3 is 12 amino acids. Per germline, CDR1 LNHDA and CDR2 SQIVND (reference sequence). CDR3 sequence: CASSPHTGELFF. The DNA for the CDR3 is TGTGCCAGTAGTCCTCACACCGGGGAGCTGTTTTTT.

As to this clonotype: A junction end diverges from the germline sequence, so it may reflect a read error. The chain carries TRBV19 and TRBJ1-6; D is uncertain. Germline V CDR1 and CDR2: LNHDA, SQIVND (reference sequence). The CDR3 has 8 amino acids. Here the CDR3 DNA reads TGTGCCAGTAGTACGACTACCTTT. This codes for CASSTTTF.

There are a few counts of this clonotype. The chain recombines TRBV10-3 with TRBJ2-5, with TRBD1 matching over 8 bases. Germline V gives CDR1 ENHRY, CDR2 SYGVKD. V shed 6 bases and J 4 bases; nucleotides not matched to a gene: 4. CDR3 length equals 13 residues. The CDR3 nucleotides read TGTGCCATCAGCCGGACAGGGCGAGAGACCCAGTACTTC. Translating gives CAISRTGRETQYF.

The CDR3, as DNA: TGTGCCAGCAGCTTGGTAGGGACAGGGCGGAGTAACGTCCTGACTTTC. Its translation: CASSLVGTGRSNVLTF. This chain connects TRBV7-9 to TRBJ2-6, with 9 bases matching TRBD1. The CDR3 has 16 amino acids. Trimming took 3 bases from V and 10 from J; bases not matched to a gene: 10. CDR1 and CDR2 (germline): SEHNR, FQNEAQ (reference sequence).

This clonotype was seen a few times. The V gene is TRBV20-1, the J gene TRBJ2-5; 7 bases align to TRBD1. The CDR3 is made up of 14 amino acids. Germline V gives CDR1 DFQATT, CDR2 SNEGSKA (reference sequence). Trimming cost V 2 bases and J 7 bases; bases outside gene matches: 10. The DNA for the CDR3 is TGCAGTGCTAGAAGGACAGGCACTTATGGGACCCAGTACTTC. Amino acid sequence: CSARRTGTYGTQYF.

This clonotype was found many times. The chain links TRBV7-9 to TRBJ1-2, with D perhaps TRBD1 (6 bases). The germline gives CDR1 SEHNR, CDR2 FQNEAQ (reference sequence). The CDR3 totals 11 residues. V was cut by 5 bases and J by 9 bases, with 10 bases left in between. Written as DNA, the CDR3 is TGTGCCAGCAGCGAAAGGGGGAGCTACACCTTC. Translation gives CASSERGSYTF.

The genes are TRBV7-3 and TRBJ2-5; maybe TRBD1 (6 bases). The V gene lost 6 bases and the J gene lost 3 bases, with 8 bases spanning the gap. The CDR3 is 12 residues long. Germline V gene data show CDR1 as SGHTA and CDR2 as FQGTGA. The DNA of the CDR3 is TGTGCCAGCAGAAAGGGGGAAGAGACCCAGTACTTC. Residues: CASRKGEETQYF.

Worth noting for this clonotype: This may be a read error: a much more frequent sequence differs by one nucleotide. The chain uses TRBV24-1 and TRBJ2-2; D unclear. CDR3 length: 15 residues. V lost 9 bases and J lost 2, with 15 bases in between. Germline V gene sequence: CDR1 KGHDR, CDR2 SFDVKD. The CDR3 protein is CATHGSDGNTGELFF. In nucleotides, the CDR3 is TGTGCCACCCACGGGTCGGACGGAAACACCGGGGAGCTGTTTTTT.

Notes on this clonotype: At one boundary the junction diverges from the germline segment, which might be a read error. The chain is built from TRBV12-3 or TRBV12-4 and TRBJ1-1; TRBD1 agrees at 7 bases. CDR3 length: 13 residues. CDR3 nucleotides: TGTGTCAGCAGTTTGACAGGGTTGCCTGAAGCCTTCTTT. This gives the protein CVSSLTGLPEAFF.

This clonotype was counted between two and nine times. The V gene is TRBV5-6, the J gene TRBJ2-7; 14 bases agree with TRBD2. Germline V gene data show CDR1 as SGHDT and CDR2 as YYEEEE. The CDR3 contains 15 residues. With V trimmed by 4 bases and J by 2 bases, 2 bases remained unmatched. The CDR3 spells CASSQTSGRAYEQYF. The CDR3 region has the DNA TGTGCCAGCAGCCAGACTAGCGGGAGGGCCTACGAGCAGTACTTC.

In this sample, this clonotype turned up many times. The V gene is TRBV7-9, the J gene TRBJ1-2; D is uncertain. V lost 2 bases, J lost 5 bases, and 9 bases lay in between. This CDR3 comprises 13 residues. In germline, CDR1 is SEHNR, CDR2 FQNEAQ (reference sequence). CDR3 sequence reads: CASSLSVGYGYTF. Here the CDR3 DNA reads TGTGCCAGCAGCTTATCGGTAGGGTATGGCTACACCTTC.

This clonotype was observed a handful of times. The gene calls are TRBV5-5 and TRBJ1-1; D not certain. Trimming removed 5 bases from V and 7 bases from J, with 9 bases in between. Germline values: CDR1 SGHKS, CDR2 YYEKEE (reference sequence). The CDR3 contains 11 residues. CDR3 amino acids: CASRRDLEAFF. CDR3 DNA: TGTGCCAGCAGAAGGGATCTTGAAGCTTTCTTT.